This T cell receptor (beta chain) was observed in a study of cytomegalovirus exposure and HLA in healthy donors (dated by TCRdb to about 2017). A note on the overall study: According to an earlier analysis of 587 of the donors, about 180 million T cells yielded roughly 110 million unique TCR beta sequences and 276 Gb of sequence data. A few DR-DQ haplotypes were treated as single units for association and clustering because of strong linkage in the cohort. Approximately 310 gigabases of sequencing data and tens of millions of unique TCR sequences were included in an early release covering roughly 600 HLA-typed donors. All discovery cohort repertoires had been generated on a single sequencing platform. Among roughly 400 genotyped donors of the cohort, an average of around 240,000 unique TCR beta nucleotide sequences was sequenced per donor, of which 15% to 20% were non-productive. The study combined high-throughput TCR immunosequencing, statistical association of individual TCRs with disease status, and machine learning to predict cytomegalovirus infection status. Donor age, sex, ethnicity and CMV serostatus were compiled alongside the repertoire data. Besides the first cohort of around 700 subjects, a separate validation cohort made up of 120 or so different subjects was used. The study was designed to test whether signatures of past pathogen exposure could be identified by cataloging public T cell receptors. The number of typed donors differed by locus: roughly 620-640 for A, B, C, DRB1 and DQB1; some 540 for DQA1; approximately 600 for DPA1; and some 470 for DPB1. In an earlier analysis of 550 to 700 of the donors, high-throughput TCR beta sequencing was used to judge whether each TCR beta V gene segment behaved as functional or pseudogenic. A later genetic analysis took genome-wide SNP genotypes for about 65% of the 666 donors and used that subset as a discovery cohort. The genetic ancestry cluster associated with self-reported Caucasian donors included 81% of the 398 genotyped donors. HLA typing included class I and class II loci at four-digit resolution. In the later analysis, no new phenotypic data were used to find candidate immune exposures; instead, reliance was placed on TCR beta sequences and their occurrence across donors. The study profiled the T cell repertoires of some 610 subjects by immunosequencing and related them to cytomegalovirus serostatus. To study patterns of TCR occurrence, a later analysis re-analyzed previously published TCR beta repertoires from under 750 donors and added high-resolution HLA genotyping.

This clone was seen more than once but under ten times. Its recognized antigen is unknown. No base-level quality is on record; no much larger clone is a single base apart. What the work shows at the level of the full study, not this receptor alone: A later analysis found that TCR association rates varied across HLA loci, with DRB1 alleles showing the most associated TCRs and HLA-C alleles the fewest. Three of the identified cytomegalovirus-associated TCR beta chains were confirmed in vitro to be specific for cytomegalovirus antigens. Presence/absence analyses assumed roughly uniform sequencing depth across donors, an assumption that may not hold. The study gave a list of some 150 TCR beta chains associated with cytomegalovirus. According to a later genetic analysis, donors in an Asian-associated ancestry cluster had fewer N-insertions in productive TCRs than the approximately 630-donor mean. At a false discovery rate of 0.05, a later analysis linked under 20,000 TCR beta sequences to specific HLA alleles. Because counts were too low, seventeen rarely observed V segments, including chromosome 9 orphons, were left out of the earlier analysis of about 500 of the donors. Most CMV-associated TCR beta chains appeared to be HLA-restricted in a later analysis, and the HLA associations seemed to be driven largely by CMV exposure. Because some donors lacked HLA typing at each locus, the association tests relied only on the typed subset. It was suggested by the authors that the approach could potentially be generalized to other disease states and immunological phenotypes. A further reported finding was that TCR beta sequences accurately predicted the HLA-A and HLA-B alleles for most subjects in the first cohort. In a later analysis, HLA-associated TCR beta chains showed more clonal expansion and lower generation probabilities than non-associated chains that were equally common. According to a later analysis, parvovirus B19, influenza, CMV and Epstein-Barr virus appeared linked to several top co-occurrence clusters. The sequencing pipeline was judged likely to have produced a cluster of highly shared sequence variants as a technical artifact. The cohort was sequenced for TCR beta chains only, and without alpha or paired-chain data the features that could be detected were limited. CMV serostatus was the only immune exposure information available for the cohort. The classifier was reported to diagnose cytomegalovirus status with high specificity and sensitivity in both the original cohort and the validation cohort. In a later genetic analysis, a missense DCLRE1C variant was associated with V-gene and J-gene trimming of TCR beta chains, and the association was replicated in an independent cohort. Linkage disequilibrium might explain the correlated functional status among segregating V segments, but an unknown experimental factor could not be excluded. Broadly in line with IMGT annotations, most TCR beta V segments showed up in productive rearrangements about 90% or about 30% of the time in an earlier analysis of approximately 600 of the donors. Most TCR sequences were observed very rarely across donors, whereas some public TCRs were present in many individuals. Assigning TCR associations to individual alleles was difficult when HLA alleles, especially DR and DQ, strongly co-occurred.

The library came from the immunoSEQ multiplex PCR assay. For the multiplex PCR, a mixture combining 60 forward primers for TCR Vbeta segments and 13 reverse primers for TCR Jbeta segments was used. Amplification of the CDR3 region of rearranged TCR beta genes was performed with a multiplex PCR assay on genomic DNA. Amplified TCR beta libraries were sequenced as 87-base-pair reads on the Illumina HiSeq System. From the authors' description of their analysis: A later analysis tallied roughly 80 million unique TCR beta chains across the 666 repertoires, and approximately 12 million of those chains were shared by two or more donors. Raw reads were error-corrected and collapsed into unique sequences by a nearest-neighbor algorithm in which closely related sequences were merged to remove PCR and sequencing errors. To assign V, D and J gene segments, CDR3 sequences were aligned to IMGT reference sequences. For a sequence to be retained, a match of at least six nucleotides to both a V gene segment and a J gene segment was required. A rearrangement was called productive if the CDR3 had no stop codons and remained in frame with V and J, and every other rearrangement was called non-productive. Following IMGT convention, CDR3 was defined as the stretch from the second conserved V-encoded cysteine up to the conserved J-encoded phenylalanine. The earlier analysis of 500 to 650 of the donors excluded any sequence lacking an unambiguous match to a single V gene segment. In an earlier analysis of several hundred of the donors, V segments were called functional above 56.7% productive rearrangements and were called segregating when the between-donor standard deviation exceeded 5%. A statistical classification framework was built for diagnosing cytomegalovirus status from the catalog of TCR beta chain sequences. A later analysis assigned V and J genes by comparing TCR nucleotide sequences with IMGT/GENE-DB human TR gene sequences. The TCRdist pipeline was used in a later analysis to assign CDR3 sequences and most-parsimonious VDJ recombination scenarios. A later analysis defined each TCR beta chain by its CDR3 amino acid sequence plus V-gene family, and excluded reads lacking a unique V-gene family. As a way to deal with suspected cross-contamination and a sequencing artifact, a later analysis dropped 450 to 600 nucleotide sequences that were highly shared and had low generation probability. In a later analysis, a clonal expansion index was calculated for each public chain from normalized within-repertoire ranks of inferred template counts. A later analysis computed generation probabilities with a VDJ recombination model fitted to out-of-frame rearrangements, and checked the results against IGoR. Hypergeometric tests were used in a later analysis to score TCR-TCR, TCR-HLA and TCR-CMV co-occurrence, with a repertoire-size bias correction applied to the TCR pairs. To estimate false discovery rates, a later analysis permuted the HLA or CMV assignments 20 times. In a later analysis, co-occurring TCRs were grouped using DBSCAN, with TCRdist sequence similarity added in when clustering inside HLA-allele-positive subsets. Repertoires with fewer than 30,000 or more than 120,000 public chains were left out of co-occurrence clustering, as were about 5 repertoires with anomalous nucleotide sharing. This immuneACCESS table, as held by TCRdb, lists in-frame sequences with V and J called but not all clones. Of the missing ones, under half trace to an unresolved V gene in checked studies; the others have no known cause. That table gives V, J and clone size, and the DNA gave D and trimming. The sample table lists about 160,000 clones, 75% to 80% of them with a count of one. The top ten clones comprise 0.98% of the sample.

In total, approximately 610 healthy bone marrow donors made up the cohort. At the time of sampling, all cohort members were nominally healthy, though unrecorded immune exposures were likely present. The donor was CMV seropositive and belonged to the group of about 290 seropositive cohort members. Each donor provided a peripheral blood sample, and peripheral blood mononuclear cells were used for TCR beta sequencing. Genomic DNA extraction from the blood cell samples was performed with the Qiagen DNeasy Blood Extraction Kit. Material: PBMCs. The receptor's source is a woman aged 45-65 years in good health and CMV-seropositive.

The nucleotide sequence reads as follows: TGTGCCAGCAGCTCAAGGACTACCAGCACAGATACGCAGTATTTT. This codes for CASSSRTTSTDTQYF. The V gene is TRBV9 and the J gene is TRBJ2-3; the D gene is perhaps TRBD2, on 6 matching bases. According to the germline V gene, CDR1 reads SGDLS and CDR2 reads YYNGEE. The V and J ends are trimmed by 4 bases and 0 bases, leaving 12 bases between them. The CDR3 holds 15 amino acids from the cysteine to the phenylalanine. The CDR3 DNA has 45 bases and is translated from base 1.